This TCR beta chain was recovered during a study of CD8 T cells in ankylosing spondylitis. Broader study findings: It appeared that ankylosing spondylitis blood was characterized by a TCR beta motif of roughly 8 highly homologous variants. Reportedly, matched ankylosing spondylitis synovial fluid was significantly enriched for disease-linked clones. Some of the motif variants had earlier been found in reactive arthritis patients' fluid and blood.

This CDR3 has 17 amino acids. Trimming stripped 0 bases from V and 1 base from J, with 15 bases between. Looked up from germline, CDR1 is LNHNV and CDR2 is YYDKDF (reference sequence). This clonotype was seen a handful of times. Its antigen is still unknown. TCRdb reanalysed the 5' RACE reads using MiXCR and keeps one entry per CDR3 protein. The sample has 350,000 to 550,000 distinct CDR3 sequences; 25% to 30% are singletons. This TCR was recovered from a male donor with ankylosing spondylitis. The specimen sequenced was blood, either unsorted or a sorted T cell fraction (not recorded which). This sequence joins TRBV15 and TRBJ1-2; D gene uncertain. In nucleotides, the CDR3 is TGTGCCACCAGCAGAGATCTGGGCAGAAAGATTAACTATGGCTACACCTTC. It is translated as CATSRDLGRKINYGYTF. Full variable domain (missing parts from reference TRBV15 and TRBJ1-2): DAMVIQNPRYQVTQFGKPVTLSCSQTLNHNVMYWYQQKSSQAPKLLFHYYDKDFNNEADTPDNFQSRRPNTSFCFLDIRSPGLGDTAMYLCATSRDLGRKINYGYTFGSGTRLTVV.